The rows below give T cell receptor beta chains drawn from one sample of a study of T cell changes during pregnancy in multiple sclerosis. The data were produced by immunoSEQ multiplex PCR, yet TCRdb's version contains in-frame clones alone and is incomplete. The sample has about 38,000 clones, roughly 89% seen once; the top ten hold about 0.57%. The sequencing here drew on CD4+ T cells from peripheral blood mononuclear cells, taken before pregnancy. Receptors originate from a female donor with multiple sclerosis, enrolled in a pregnancy study. The CDR3 runs from the conserved cysteine through the conserved F or W. D genes are given only for firm matches. Clone size is not always given. Where it is, it says once, few, many or a class for expanded clones.

>-|TRBV5-4|-|TRBJ2-5|15
CASSLVEGSEETQYF
TGTGCCAGCAGCTTGGTGGAAGGGAGTGAAGAGACCCAGTACTTC
>TRBD1|TRBV11-2|-|TRBJ1-6|16
CASSHRTGRYNSPLHF
TGTGCCAGCAGCCACCGGACAGGGAGATATAATTCACCCCTCCACTTT
>-|TRBV4-3|-|TRBJ2-2|16
CASSHPTRANTGELFF
TGCGCCAGCAGCCATCCGACACGTGCGAACACCGGGGAGCTGTTTTTT
>-|TRBV21-1|once|TRBJ2-1|18
CASSATSLVPSSYNEQFF
TGTGCCAGCAGCGCGACGTCTCTTGTTCCTAGCTCCTACAATGAGCAGTTCTTC
>-|TRBV7-8|-|TRBJ2-2|16
CASSPGGTAYTGELFF
TGTGCCAGCAGCCCTGGGGGGACGGCGTACACCGGGGAGCTGTTTTTT
>-|TRBV11-2|-|TRBJ1-1|14
CASSSPRGATEAFF
TGTGCCAGCAGTTCTCCCAGGGGTGCCACTGAAGCTTTCTTT
>TRBD1|TRBV19|-|TRBJ1-4|15
CATRDRGLTNEKLFF
TGTGCCACCCGGGACAGGGGGCTGACTAATGAAAAACTGTTTTTT
>-|TRBV18|-|TRBJ2-3|12
CASSPSSDTQYF
TGTGCCAGCTCACCATCATCAGATACGCAGTATTTT
>-|TRBV6-4|-|TRBJ2-2|18
CASILSTARLAPTGELFF
TGTGCCAGCATCCTCTCCACCGCCAGGCTAGCGCCCACCGGGGAGCTGTTTTTT
>TRBD1|TRBV30|few|TRBJ1-1|18
CAWGLGTASWEGNTEAFF
TGTGCCTGGGGATTAGGGACAGCTTCTTGGGAAGGGAACACTGAAGCTTTCTTT
>TRBD2|TRBV27|-|TRBJ2-7|15
CASSLNYGGTYEQYF
TGTGCCAGCAGTCTAAATTACGGGGGGACCTACGAGCAGTACTTC
>TRBD1|TRBV29-1|-|TRBJ2-5|14
CSVEPRTGGETQYF
TGCAGCGTTGAACCTAGGACAGGGGGCGAGACCCAGTACTTC
>TRBD2|TRBV4-3|-|TRBJ2-2|18
CASSQEYVGGAYTGELFF
TGCGCCAGCAGCCAAGAGTACGTCGGGGGGGCGTACACCGGGGAGCTGTTTTTT
>TRBD1|TRBV5-1|once|TRBJ2-3|16
CASSFYGTGTTDTQYF
TGCGCCAGCAGCTTTTATGGGACAGGGACCACAGATACGCAGTATTTT
>-|TRBV4-1|-|TRBJ2-3|16
CASSQDERREPDTQYF
TGCGCCAGCAGCCAAGATGAAAGAAGAGAACCAGATACGCAGTATTTT
>-|TRBV7-9|-|TRBJ1-6|14
CASSLDRAWSPLHF
TGTGCCAGCAGCTTAGACAGGGCTTGGTCACCCCTCCACTTT
>-|TRBV4-3|-|TRBJ1-2|14
CASSQDMGAHGYTF
TGCGCCAGCAGCCAAGATATGGGGGCGCACGGCTACACCTTC
>-|TRBV5-4|-|TRBJ1-1|14
CASSPPARGTEAFF
TGTGCCAGCAGCCCACCTGCCAGGGGCACTGAAGCTTTCTTT
>TRBD1|TRBV4-2|-|TRBJ2-4|16
CASSRDLGQGATIQYF
TGTGCCAGCAGCCGAGACCTGGGACAGGGTGCAACCATTCAGTACTTC
>TRBD1|TRBV6-6|-|TRBJ1-2|16
CASSLRTGRLDYGYTF
TGTGCCAGCAGTTTGAGGACAGGGAGACTTGACTATGGCTACACCTTC
>-|TRBV11-1|few|TRBJ1-2|15
CASSLGHGQIDGYTF
TGTGCCAGCAGCTTGGGTCATGGACAGATCGATGGCTACACCTTC
>-|TRBV11-1|-|TRBJ2-5|16
CASSTPRAGRQETQYF
TGTGCCAGCAGCACCCCCAGGGCAGGGCGCCAAGAGACCCAGTACTTC
>-|TRBV4-1|-|TRBJ1-3|18
CASSQDRGQPYSGNTIYF
TGCGCCAGCAGCCAAGATCGAGGACAGCCCTACTCTGGAAACACCATATATTTT
>-|TRBV30|-|TRBJ2-6|14
CAWSGAGGANVLTF
TGTGCCTGGAGTGGAGCTGGTGGGGCCAACGTCCTGACTTTC
>-|TRBV11-2|-|TRBJ2-7|15
CASSFASIKIHEQYF
TGTGCCAGCAGCTTTGCCAGTATCAAGATCCACGAGCAGTACTTC
>-|TRBV30|few|TRBJ1-1|13
CAWSDRLHTEAFF
TGTGCCTGGAGTGATCGGTTGCACACTGAAGCTTTCTTT
>-|TRBV28|few|TRBJ1-4|12
CASGGYRDRLFF
TGTGCCAGCGGCGGCTACAGGGATAGGCTGTTTTTT
>TRBD1|TRBV11-2|-|TRBJ2-1|15
CASSLGTGVKGEQFF
TGTGCCAGCAGCCTTGGGACAGGGGTAAAGGGTGAGCAGTTCTTC